This T cell receptor (beta chain) appears in the sequencing data of a study of CD4 T cells in relation to SARS-CoV-2 and coronaviruses. The protocol was immunoSEQ multiplex PCR, while the TCRdb copy is restricted to in-frame clones and leaves out a portion. The sample shows some 19,000 clones, over 65% of them seen only once. The germline V and J ends were trimmed by 4 bases and 9 bases, with 21 bases remaining between them. CDR3 length: 15 residues. Germline V gives CDR1 SGHRS, CDR2 YFSETQ. Turning to this clone: The antigen is unknown.

Unexposed donor CD4+ T cells date from about 2011-2018, before the COVID-19 pandemic. After about 11 days of culture, CD4+ T cells were isolated. Sequencing used CD4+ T cells from PBMCs, cultured in vitro. This sequence joins TRBV5-1 and TRBJ2-3, with D tentatively TRBD2 (6 bases). The TCR comes from a human donor in good health. The CDR3 spells CASSPNSGGSGTQYF. Written as DNA, the CDR3 is TGCGCCAGCAGCCCGAATAGTGGAGGGTCAGGAACGCAGTATTTT.